These T cell receptor beta chains were read from a single sample in a study of Ad26.COV2.S vaccination and SARS-CoV-2 variants. The table came from immunoSEQ multiplex PCR; TCRdb's copy has only in-frame clones and leaves some out. The sample holds roughly 380,000 clones, roughly 84% seen once. The specimen comprised peripheral blood, sampled in a trial of Ad26.COV2.S vaccine versus placebo. Source of these receptors: a person aged 18-65 years who received the Ad26.COV2.S COVID-19 vaccine or a placebo. The CDR3 runs from the conserved cysteine through the conserved F or W. D genes are given only for firm matches. Clone sizes are given selectively: once, few, many, or a class where the clone is expanded.

clone_size j_call d_call v_call cdr3_nt cdr3_aa
. TRBJ1-5 . TRBV30 TGTGCCTGGAGTGTACTCGGGCAGGGAAATCAGCCCCAGCATTTT CAWSVLGQGNQPQHF
. TRBJ2-1 . TRBV7-9 TGTGCCAGCAGATTTGGGGACAAGGATGAGCAGTTCTTC CASRFGDKDEQFF
once TRBJ2-7 TRBD2 TRBV19 TGTGCCAGTAGTATGACTAGCGGGAGGTACGAGCAGTACTTC CASSMTSGRYEQYF
. TRBJ2-7 TRBD2 TRBV9 TGTGCCAGCAGCGTAGGAGATAGCGGGACATACGAGCAGTACTTC CASSVGDSGTYEQYF
. TRBJ2-2 . TRBV24-1 TGTGCCACCAGTGATCAGCGGTTAAACACCGGGGAGCTGTTTTTT CATSDQRLNTGELFF
. TRBJ2-5 . TRBV7-2 TGTGCCAGCAGCTTAGCAGGAACCAAAACCCAAGAGACCCAGTACTTC CASSLAGTKTQETQYF
. TRBJ2-7 . TRBV27 TGTGCCAGCAGTCCCAGGTTCAGCTCATACGAGCAGTACTTC CASSPRFSSYEQYF
. TRBJ2-1 TRBD1 TRBV3-1/TRBV3-2 TGTGCCAGCAGCCACTCCGGGACAGGGTACAATGAGCAGTTCTTC CASSHSGTGYNEQFF
. TRBJ2-5 . TRBV3-1/TRBV3-2 TGTGCCAGCAGCCAAAAAGGTTACGGGCAAGAGACCCAGTACTTC CASSQKGYGQETQYF
. TRBJ2-5 TRBD1 TRBV5-6 TGTGCCAGCAGCTTGTTGACAGGGGTAGGAGAGACCCAGTACTTC CASSLLTGVGETQYF
. TRBJ2-3 . TRBV10-3 TGTGCCATCAGTGAGTCGAAAGGTGCAGATACGCAGTATTTT CAISESKGADTQYF
. TRBJ2-3 . TRBV27 TGTGCCAGCAGTTTATTTCCTAGCCGTCACACAGATACGCAGTATTTT CASSLFPSRHTDTQYF
few TRBJ1-3 . TRBV7-2 TGTGCCAGCAGCTTAGTACGGATCTCTGGAAACACCATATATTTT CASSLVRISGNTIYF
. TRBJ1-2 TRBD1 TRBV7-2 TGTGCCAGCAGCTTAGAGGGGGGACAGAGCTATGGCTACACCTTC CASSLEGGQSYGYTF
once TRBJ2-7 . TRBV7-2 TGTGCCAGCGCCTATCAGGGGGAGCAGTACTTC CASAYQGEQYF
once TRBJ1-2 TRBD1 TRBV18 TGTGCCAGCTCACCTGGACAGGGGGCCTATGGCTACACCTTC CASSPGQGAYGYTF
. TRBJ1-6 . TRBV5-1 TGCGCCAGCAGCTTGCTGGGGTCGAATAATTCACCCCTCCACTTT CASSLLGSNNSPLHF
. TRBJ2-1 TRBD1 TRBV6-4 TGTGCCAGCAGGACCCCCTGGGACAGGGGGCACAATGAGCAGTTCTTC CASRTPWDRGHNEQFF
. TRBJ2-2 TRBD1 TRBV5-1 TGCGCCAGCAGGACAGGGGGCGGGGAGCTGTTTTTT CASRTGGGELFF
. TRBJ2-5 . TRBV4-1 TGCGCCAGCAGCCAAGAGATAACGGGGTTCCAAGAGACCCAGTACTTC CASSQEITGFQETQYF
once TRBJ2-1 TRBD1 TRBV9 TGTGCCAGCAGCGTTTCGACAGGGCGGCATGAGCAGTTCTTC CASSVSTGRHEQFF
. TRBJ1-2 . TRBV15 TGTGCCACCAGCAGCGGGACCACATATGGCTACACCTTC CATSSGTTYGYTF
. TRBJ1-1 . TRBV15 TGTGCCACCAGCAGTCCGTCTATCTGGTCGGGGAGCGCTTTCTTT CATSSPSIWSGSAFF
once TRBJ2-7 . TRBV27 TGTGCCAGCAGTCCTGGGACCGTCTACGAGCAGTACTTC CASSPGTVYEQYF
. TRBJ1-2 . TRBV28 TGTGCCAGCAGTTCCCCCTACACCTTC CASSSPYTF
few TRBJ1-5 . TRBV6-6 TGTGCCAGCAGTTCCCCCGGGGGGAGAGATCAGCCCCAGCATTTT CASSSPGGRDQPQHF
. TRBJ2-7 . TRBV28 TGTGCCAGCAGGCGAAGGTTGGGGGTTTGGTACGAGCAGTACTTC CASRRRLGVWYEQYF
once TRBJ2-2 . TRBV11-3 TGTGCCAGCAGCCAGAAGACTGAACCCCCCGGGGAGCTGTTTTTT CASSQKTEPPGELFF
. TRBJ2-3 TRBD2 TRBV9 TGTGCCAGCAGCGTAGCCGGGACTATAGATACGCAGTATTTT CASSVAGTIDTQYF
. TRBJ2-4 TRBD2 TRBV28 TGTGCCAGCAGTTTGGGCGGGAGGGGCAAAAACATTCAGTACTTC CASSLGGRGKNIQYF
. TRBJ1-2 . TRBV7-9 TGTGCCAGCAGCTTAGCGCAGGGCAGGGGCTACACCTTC CASSLAQGRGYTF